Listed below are T cell receptor beta chains from one sample, sequenced in a study of post-analysis software for immune sequencing data. TCRdb processed the PCR reads anew with MiXCR; each CDR3 protein has one entry. The table lists a few hundred thousand distinct CDR3 sequences, about 40% of them singletons. The sequencing sample was made of blood. The source of these receptors is a girl between 2 and 10 years old with multiple sclerosis. The CDR3 runs from the conserved cysteine through the conserved F or W.

TRBV29-1,CSVEVRAEYGYTF
TRBV20-1,CSASPRIGYTF
TRBV12-3/TRBV12-4,CASSRTGLQRDGYTF
TRBV7-3,CASSTPSGGAAYNEQYF
TRBV28,CASSVGGDNYGYTF
TRBV2,CASKGQGARTDTQYF
TRBV10-3,CAISESSRPNHEQFF
TRBV28,CASSLWGSREQFF
TRBV29-1,CSVAYPPGTDTQYF
TRBV12-3/TRBV12-4,CASSLRGADEQFF
TRBV20-1,CSARDLTGNGYGYTF
TRBV7-8,CASIHRHRGYNEQFF
TRBV19,CASSIVHSYNEQFF
TRBV9,CASSPDLGHRGEETQYF
TRBV3-1,CASSTEYTDTQYF
TRBV5-1,CASRGSGVGNEQFF
TRBV28,CASSPQDVLPHEQYF
TRBV9,CASSLRQGMPLPEQYF
TRBV12-3/TRBV12-4,CASSKGTGNQPQHF
TRBV5-1,CASIRDRDSYNEQFF
TRBV7-6,CASSLVGSGGDEQFF
TRBV12-3/TRBV12-4,CASSFHQRGNEQYF
TRBV5-1,CASSYGEVLNYEQYF
TRBV14,CASSQDWTRYREEETQYF